This TCR beta chain was captured by sequencing in a study of blood T cell repertoires in COVID-19. For the study at large: Whether acute or convalescent, the COVID-19 samples came from the United States, Italy and Spain.

Only in-frame clones appear in the TCRdb table, and some are missing; sequencing was by immunoSEQ multiplex PCR. The data hold about 260,000 clones, with 70% to 85% observed a single time. The CDR3 is 16 residues long. Germline loops: CDR1 ENHRY, CDR2 SYGVKD. J was trimmed by 3 bases and V by 6 bases; bases with no gene match: 13. Specimen: peripheral blood. This receptor was taken from a woman aged 80 or older with acute or convalescent COVID-19. V and J are TRBV10-3 and TRBJ2-7; 8 nucleotides match TRBD1. The CDR3 here is CAISASLGQGNYEQYF. The CDR3 nucleotides read TGTGCCATCAGCGCATCTTTAGGACAGGGAAACTACGAGCAGTACTTC.